These 20 T cell receptor beta chains originate from one sample sequenced in a study of post-analysis software for immune sequencing data. General study findings and limits: Higher frequency in patients than in controls was seen for a handful of TRBV segments, with TRBV5-6, TRBV5-1 and TRBV20-1 among them.

Unique molecular identifiers had been added to the TCR beta cDNA libraries. Via MiXCR, TCRdb re-called the PCR reads, giving one row per CDR3 protein. The data hold roughly 800,000 distinct CDR3 sequences, with just over 45% observed a single time. Which antigens these TCRs recognize remains unknown. Sequencing was performed on blood. These receptors were obtained from a girl under 18 with multiple sclerosis.

This clonotype turned up a few times. The gene calls are TRBV4-2 and TRBJ1-2; D is uncertain. This CDR3 spans 13 amino acids. Trimming removed 0 bases at V and 8 bases at J, with 10 bases between. Looked up from germline, CDR1 is LGHNA and CDR2 is YNFKEQ. The CDR3 is CASSQDGVEGYTF. DNA of the CDR3: TGTGCCAGCAGCCAAGACGGGGTGGAGGGCTACACCTTC.

For this clonotype: One end of the junction varies from germline; a read error may be responsible. The V call is TRBV7-9, the J call TRBJ2-7; D is unclear. From germline, CDR1 is SEHNR and CDR2 FQNEAQ (reference sequence). The CDR3 is made up of 13 amino acids. In DNA, the CDR3 is TGTGCCGGCAGCGCCAGAGCTGCCTACGAGCAGTACTTC. Amino acids: CAGSARAAYEQYF.

The sample holds many counts of this clonotype. The rearrangement joins TRBV7-2 to TRBJ2-3; TRBD2 matches 8 bases. The V gene's germline CDR1 is SGHTA and CDR2 FQGNSA. V gave up 5 bases and J gave up 3 bases; unmatched junction bases: 10. The CDR3 length is 16 residues. The CDR3 loop reads CASSPGLAGGTDTQYF. Here the CDR3 DNA reads TGTGCCAGCAGCCCCGGACTAGCCGGGGGGACAGATACGCAGTATTTT.

V and J are TRBV29-1 and TRBJ2-1; D possibly corresponds to TRBD2 (6 bases). This CDR3 spans 12 amino acids. Trimming took off 4 bases at V and 8 bases at J, with 12 bases between the two ends. Germline V gene data show CDR1 as SQVTM and CDR2 as ANQGSEA. Written as DNA, the CDR3 is TGCAGCGTTGGGCACGGGGGTCATGAGCAGTTCTTC. Translation: CSVGHGGHEQFF.

The CDR3 is CASSIEIYNEQFF. Written as DNA, the CDR3 is TGTGCCAGTAGTATCGAGATTTACAATGAGCAGTTCTTC. The chain links TRBV19 to TRBJ2-1; D is uncertain. The germline CDR1 and CDR2 sequences are LNHDA and SQIVND (reference sequence). Trimming took off 3 bases at V and 4 bases at J, with 7 bases between the two ends. The CDR3 spans 13 residues.

The chain joins TRBV11-2 to TRBJ2-1, with TRBD2 matching over 9 bases. Trimming removed 1 base from V and 4 bases from J; junction bases left unmatched: 8. The CDR3 covers 17 residues. In germline, CDR1 is SGHAT, CDR2 FQNNGV. The CDR3 nucleotides are TGTGCCAGCAGCTTAGCGTTAGCGGGGGCGACTTACAATGAGCAGTTCTTC. Its protein is CASSLALAGATYNEQFF. The full variable domain, with the rest looked up from reference TRBV11-2 and TRBJ2-1, is EAGVAQSPRYKIIEKRQSVAFWCNPISGHATLYWYQQILGQGPKLLIQFQNNGVVDDSQLPKDRFSAERLKGVDSTLKIQPAKLEDSAVYLCASSLALAGATYNEQFFGPGTRLTVL.

The chain is built from TRBV7-9 and TRBJ1-2; D uncertain. Germline V gene sequence: CDR1 SEHNR, CDR2 FQNEAQ (reference sequence). Trimming stripped 1 base from V and 7 bases from J, with 13 bases between. The CDR3 spans 14 residues. The CDR3 is CASSLDITGGGYTF. In DNA, the CDR3 is TGTGCCAGCAGCTTAGACATAACTGGAGGTGGCTACACCTTC.

This chain links TRBV6-6 with TRBJ2-3; 8 positions agree with TRBD2. Germline CDR1 is MNHNY and CDR2 is SVGAGI (reference sequence). CDR3 size: 14 residues. V lost 5 bases, J lost 4 bases, and 5 bases stayed unmatched. The CDR3, as DNA: TGTGCCAGCAGTCCGGGACTAGGGGCAGATACGCAGTATTTT. Its protein product is CASSPGLGADTQYF.

DNA for the CDR3: TGTGCCAACCGTCCTGGGACTAGCGGGAGATTAGATACGCAGTATTTT. This sequence encodes CANRPGTSGRLDTQYF. The V and J genes are TRBV6-1 and TRBJ2-3; 14 nucleotides line up with TRBD2. V trimming: 10 bases; J trimming: 5 bases; junction bases outside the gene matches: 11. The germline gives CDR1 MNHNS, CDR2 SASEGT. The CDR3 loop spans 16 amino acids.

This chain links TRBV4-2 with TRBJ2-5; D ambiguous. V dropped 1 base and J dropped 1 base, with 10 bases sitting between them. The CDR3 has 15 amino acids. The germline V gene encodes CDR1 LGHNA and CDR2 YNFKEQ. Here the CDR3 DNA reads TGTGCCAGCAGCCAAGCGCCCAGTAGCCAAGAGACCCAGTACTTC. This codes for CASSQAPSSQETQYF.

The rearrangement joins TRBV29-1 to TRBJ1-2; 7 positions agree with TRBD1. Germline V gives CDR1 SQVTM, CDR2 ANQGSEA. The CDR3 consists of 12 residues. V dropped 7 bases and J dropped 8; count of bases not matched to a gene: 10. The CDR3 reads CSADPGGSGYTF. The CDR3 DNA is TGCAGCGCCGATCCAGGGGGTTCGGGCTACACCTTC.

This sequence joins TRBV10-3 and TRBJ2-1; D gene ambiguous. This CDR3 has 14 amino acids. In germline, CDR1 is ENHRY, CDR2 SYGVKD. V was clipped by 0 bases and J by 9 bases, with 12 bases between them. DNA of the CDR3: TGTGCCATCAGTGAGTCGATCTTAAGAGGTGAGCAGTTCTTC. Translated, it gives CAISESILRGEQFF.

J is TRBJ1-1 and V is TRBV10-3; D ambiguous. This CDR3 contains 15 residues. V lost 6 bases and J lost 4, with 18 bases in between. Germline CDR1 and CDR2: ENHRY and SYGVKD. CDR3 sequence reads: CAISEEGFVATEAFF. The DNA of the CDR3 is TGTGCCATCAGCGAAGAGGGTTTCGTGGCCACTGAAGCTTTCTTT.

This clonotype was seen a few times. V usage is TRBV4-2 and J usage is TRBJ2-3, with D unresolved. V gave up 4 bases and J gave up 6 bases, with 23 bases separating them. The CDR3 consists of 17 residues. Germline V gene data show CDR1 as LGHNA and CDR2 as YNFKEQ. CDR3 amino acids: CASSPRLGPDKSDTQYF. For the CDR3, the DNA is TGTGCCAGCAGCCCTAGACTGGGTCCAGATAAATCGGATACGCAGTATTTT.

The V call is TRBV6-6, the J call TRBJ2-5, with 7 bases aligning to TRBD2. Per the germline V gene, CDR1 is MNHNY and CDR2 is SVGAGI (reference sequence). The CDR3 loop spans 12 amino acids. V was clipped by 11 bases and J by 5 bases; unmatched bases: 8. The CDR3 DNA reads TGTGCCGGCGGGCGGGAGCGCGAGACCCAGTACTTC. Amino acids: CAGGRERETQYF.

V gene TRBV7-2 combines with J gene TRBJ2-5; D gene uncertain. This CDR3 is built from 12 residues. Looked up from germline, CDR1 is SGHTA and CDR2 is FQGNSA. V lost 5 bases to trimming and J lost 4 bases, with 8 bases between them. The CDR3 DNA reads as TGTGCCAGCAGCGGTTCCCCAGAGACCCAGTACTTC. Amino acids: CASSGSPETQYF.

This clonotype has only a few counts. The chain carries TRBV6-5 and TRBJ1-2, with D perhaps matching TRBD1 (5 bases). The germline gives CDR1 MNHEY, CDR2 SVGAGI. This CDR3 has 15 amino acids. Between the trimmed V and J ends, which lost 7 bases and 6 bases, there was a span of 21 bases. Here the CDR3 reads CASTDGTTLGHGYTF. The CDR3 DNA sequence: TGTGCCAGCACCGACGGGACGACACTGGGGCATGGCTACACCTTC.

The chain carries TRBV15 and TRBJ1-5; D not certain. Trimming pared 0 bases from V and 0 bases from J, leaving 9 bases between. In germline, CDR1 is LNHNV, CDR2 YYDKDF (reference sequence). The CDR3 extends over 16 amino acids. CDR3 in DNA: TGTGCCACCAGCAGAGATTTAGCCAATAGCAATCAGCCCCAGCATTTT. Its translation is CATSRDLANSNQPQHF. Using reference TRBV15 and TRBJ1-5 for the parts outside the CDR3, the full variable domain is DAMVIQNPRYQVTQFGKPVTLSCSQTLNHNVMYWYQQKSSQAPKLLFHYYDKDFNNEADTPDNFQSRRPNTSFCFLDIRSPGLGDTAMYLCATSRDLANSNQPQHFGDGTRLSIL.

The chain recombines TRBV20-1 with TRBJ2-1; TRBD2 aligns across 7 bases. The CDR3 sequence is 16 residues long. Germline CDR1 reads DFQATT; CDR2 reads SNEGSKA (reference sequence). Trimming at V came to 2 bases and at J to 6 bases, leaving 13 bases not matched to a gene. In DNA form, the CDR3 reads TGCAGTGCTAGAAACCCTAGCGGAAGGTCCCGCAATGAGCAGTTCTTC. This translates into CSARNPSGRSRNEQFF.

This clonotype showed up just a few times. The chain links TRBV10-3 to TRBJ2-7, with 9 nucleotides matching TRBD1. CDR3 size: 14 residues. After removal of 8 bases from V and 5 bases from J, the junction contained 10 bases not matched to a gene. Germline V CDR1 and CDR2: ENHRY, SYGVKD. CDR3 DNA sequence: TGTGCCATCGCCAATGACAGGGGGGTGGACGAGCAGTACTTC. As protein: CAIANDRGVDEQYF.